The clone carrying this T cell receptor (beta chain) turned up a few times. The data belong to a study of metastatic and nonmetastatic thyroid tumors. Turning to the study itself: Samples came from malignant and benign thyroid patients, and repertoires were compared across blood and tumor or nodule tissue.

TCRdb re-called the PCR reads through MiXCR. The data contain 15,000 to 20,000 clones, 20% to 30% of them singletons. Patients underwent thyroid surgery, and none had received any treatment before it. The clonotype comes from a female donor with papillary thyroid cancer or a benign thyroid nodule (not recorded which). Some clones in this sample may be carry-over from other donors' samples. The sample consisted of tumor tissue.

The CDR3 bases are TGCAGCGTTGAAGATGAGGACTCCTACGAGCAGTACTTC. Translated, it gives CSVEDEDSYEQYF. This chain connects TRBV29-1 to TRBJ2-7; D ambiguous. CDR3 length: 13 amino acids. The V and J ends lost 0 bases and 0 bases respectively, with 6 bases between them. Germline-derived CDR1 and CDR2 are SQVTM and ANQGSEA.